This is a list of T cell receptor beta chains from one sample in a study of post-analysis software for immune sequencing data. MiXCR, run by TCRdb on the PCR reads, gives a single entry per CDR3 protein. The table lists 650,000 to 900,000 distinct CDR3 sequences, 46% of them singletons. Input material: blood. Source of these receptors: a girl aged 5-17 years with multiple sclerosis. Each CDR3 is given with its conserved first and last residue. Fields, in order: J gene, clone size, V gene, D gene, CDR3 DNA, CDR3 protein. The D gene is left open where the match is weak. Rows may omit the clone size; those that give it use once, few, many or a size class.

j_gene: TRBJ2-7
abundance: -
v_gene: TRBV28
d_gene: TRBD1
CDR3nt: TGTGCCAGCAGTTTATACAGGGGGCGTGGGGGCGAGCACGAGCAGTACTTC
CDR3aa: CASSLYRGRGGEHEQYF

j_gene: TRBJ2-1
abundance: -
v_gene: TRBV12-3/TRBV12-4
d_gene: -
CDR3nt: TGTGCCAGCAGTTCGGGTGTGCAGTTCTTC
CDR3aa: CASSSGVQFF

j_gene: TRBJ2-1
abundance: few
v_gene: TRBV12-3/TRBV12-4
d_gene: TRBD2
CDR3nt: TGTGCCAGCAGTCCGGGACTAGCGGGAATTGAGCAGTTCTTC
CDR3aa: CASSPGLAGIEQFF

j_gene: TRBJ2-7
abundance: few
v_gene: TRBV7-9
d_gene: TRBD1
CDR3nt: TGTGCCAGCGGAGATCCGGGACAGGAGAGCTCCTACGAGCAGTACTTC
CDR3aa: CASGDPGQESSYEQYF

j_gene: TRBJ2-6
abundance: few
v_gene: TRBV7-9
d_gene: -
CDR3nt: TGTGCCAGCAGCTTAGCGAGGGTCGGTGGGGCCAACGTCCTGACTTTC
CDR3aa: CASSLARVGGANVLTF

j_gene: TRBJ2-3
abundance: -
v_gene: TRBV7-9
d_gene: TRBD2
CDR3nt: TGTGCCAGCAGCTCCCCGGGACTAGGAGCAGATACGCAGTATTTT
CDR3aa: CASSSPGLGADTQYF

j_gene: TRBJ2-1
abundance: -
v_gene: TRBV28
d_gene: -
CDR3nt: TGTGCCAGCAGCCACGGGGGCCGCTCCTACAATGAGCAGTTCTTC
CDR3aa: CASSHGGRSYNEQFF

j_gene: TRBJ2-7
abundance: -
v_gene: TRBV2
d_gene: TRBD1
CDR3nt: TGTGCCAGCATTCCCCAGGGGGATTCCTACGAGCAGTACTTC
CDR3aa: CASIPQGDSYEQYF

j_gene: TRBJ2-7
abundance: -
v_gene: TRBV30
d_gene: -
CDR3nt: TGTGCCTGGAGTCTGGGGCAGGGAGCCTCCTACGAGCAGTACTTC
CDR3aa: CAWSLGQGASYEQYF

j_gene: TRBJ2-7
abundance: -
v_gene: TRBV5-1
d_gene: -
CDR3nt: TGCGCCAGCAGCAGATCCGGGAGCCGTCATGATGTTTACGAGCAGTACTTC
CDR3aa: CASSRSGSRHDVYEQYF

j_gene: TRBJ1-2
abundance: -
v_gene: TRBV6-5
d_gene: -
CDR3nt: TGTGCCAGCAGTCAAACAGGCTATGGCTACACCTTC
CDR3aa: CASSQTGYGYTF

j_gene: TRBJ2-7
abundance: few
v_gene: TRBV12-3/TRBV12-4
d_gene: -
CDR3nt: TGTGCCAGCAGTTACGTCCAGCGCTACGAGCAGTACTTC
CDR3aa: CASSYVQRYEQYF

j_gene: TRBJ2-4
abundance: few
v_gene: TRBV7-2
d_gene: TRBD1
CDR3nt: TGTGCCAGCAGACGATGGACAGGGGAAAACATTCAGTACTTC
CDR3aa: CASRRWTGENIQYF

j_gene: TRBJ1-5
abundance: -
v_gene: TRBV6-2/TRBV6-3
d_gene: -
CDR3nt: TGTGCCAGCAGTTACACGGGTCATCAGCCCCAGCATTTT
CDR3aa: CASSYTGHQPQHF

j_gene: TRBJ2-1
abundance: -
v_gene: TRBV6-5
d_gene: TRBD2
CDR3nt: TGTGCCAGCAGTACTGGGACTAGCGGAACCCATCGGGAGCAGTTCTTC
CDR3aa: CASSTGTSGTHREQFF

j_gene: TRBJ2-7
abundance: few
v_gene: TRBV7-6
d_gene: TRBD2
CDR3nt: TGTGCCAGCAGCTTATGGACTAGCGGCTACGAGCAGTACTTC
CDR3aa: CASSLWTSGYEQYF